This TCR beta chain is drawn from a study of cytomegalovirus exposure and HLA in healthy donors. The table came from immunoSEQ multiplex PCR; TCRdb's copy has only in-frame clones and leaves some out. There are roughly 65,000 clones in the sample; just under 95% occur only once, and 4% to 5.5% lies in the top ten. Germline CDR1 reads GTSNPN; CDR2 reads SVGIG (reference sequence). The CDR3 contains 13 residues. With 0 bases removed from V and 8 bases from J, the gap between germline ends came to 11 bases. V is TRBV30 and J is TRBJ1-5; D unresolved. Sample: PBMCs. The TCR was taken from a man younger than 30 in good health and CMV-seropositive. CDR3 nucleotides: TGTGCCTGGAGTGTGTGGCGGGGAGAGCCCCAGCATTTT. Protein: CAWSVWRGEPQHF.